One sample yielded the 19 T cell receptor beta chains listed below, sequenced in a study of blood T cell repertoires in COVID-19. Sequencing was performed with immunoSEQ multiplex PCR; in TCRdb, only in-frame clones are kept and a portion is missing. The data contain some 290,000 clones, 65% to 90% of them singletons. Sequenced input: peripheral blood. The receptor set was obtained from a woman aged 60-70 years with active or convalescent COVID-19.

This rearrangement joins TRBV14 to TRBJ2-7, with 9 bases aligning to TRBD1. CDR3 length equals 17 residues. The germline V gene encodes CDR1 SGHDN and CDR2 FVKESK. J lost 2 bases, V lost 5 bases, and 13 bases had no gene match. CDR3 nucleotides: TGTGCCAGCAGCGAAGGGAAGGACAGGGGACTCGCCTACGAGCAGTACTTC. Residues: CASSEGKDRGLAYEQYF.

CDR3 sequence: CASSYRGLSYGYTF. CDR3 sequence (DNA): TGTGCCAGCAGTTACCGGGGACTCTCATATGGCTACACCTTC. The chain carries TRBV27 and TRBJ1-2, with D possibly matching TRBD1 (5 bases). This CDR3 has 14 residues. CDR1 MNHEY and CDR2 SMNVEV come from the germline V gene (reference sequence). Deletions cut 4 bases from V and 5 bases from J, with 14 bases between.

V and J are TRBV11-2 and TRBJ1-1, with 7 bases identical to TRBD1. Per the germline V gene, CDR1 is SGHAT and CDR2 is FQNNGV. This CDR3 contains 14 residues. V was pared by 3 bases and J by 1 base, with 2 bases of the junction left unmatched. Written as DNA, the CDR3 is TGTGCCAGCAGCTTTGACAGGGCGAACACTGAAGCTTTCTTT. Amino acid sequence: CASSFDRANTEAFF.

This clone was observed a few times. The rearrangement uses TRBV18 and TRBJ1-2; the match to TRBD1 covers 11 bases. Per germline, CDR1 KGHSH and CDR2 LQKENI. Trimming removed 3 bases from V and 6 bases from J; junction bases left unmatched: 12. The CDR3 totals 17 residues. The CDR3 DNA reads TGTGCCAGCTCACCCGTGTCGTTTGGGACAGGGGGGCATGGCTACACCTTC. This translates into CASSPVSFGTGGHGYTF.

This sequence joins TRBV5-1 and TRBJ2-1, with TRBD1 as a possible D gene (5 bases). Germline V gene sequence: CDR1 SGHRS, CDR2 YFSETQ. The CDR3 length is 11 residues. V gave up 6 bases and J gave up 9 bases, with 10 bases separating them. The CDR3 sequence: CASTLGVEQFF. The DNA for the CDR3 is TGCGCCAGCACCTTAGGGGTTGAGCAGTTCTTC.

The rearrangement links TRBV5-1 to TRBJ2-3, with D hard to call. The CDR3 spans 15 residues. Germline V CDR1 and CDR2: SGHRS, YFSETQ. V dropped 4 bases and J dropped 0 bases, with 12 bases sitting between them. The CDR3, as DNA: TGCGCCAGCAGCCCACTCGATCCAAGCACAGATACGCAGTATTTT. It codes for CASSPLDPSTDTQYF.

The rearrangement links TRBV6-6 to TRBJ2-5, with TRBD2 identical over 8 bases. Germline V lookup: CDR1 MNHNY, CDR2 SVGAGI (reference sequence). The ends lost 6 bases at V and 5 bases at J; junction bases unmatched: 11. CDR3 length: 15 residues. In DNA form, the CDR3 reads TGTGCCAGCAGCCTACCCCTAGCGGGCGGGGAGACCCAGTACTTC. Translation gives CASSLPLAGGETQYF.

The rearrangement links TRBV7-9 to TRBJ1-2, with D uncertain. V was clipped by 1 base and J by 4 bases, with 10 bases between them. Per germline, CDR1 SEHNR and CDR2 FQNEAQ (reference sequence). CDR3 size: 14 residues. For the CDR3, the DNA is TGTGCCAGCAGCTTAGGCGGGGAGGTCTATGGCTACACCTTC. Translation: CASSLGGEVYGYTF.

J is TRBJ1-2 and V is TRBV16; possible D gene TRBD1, 6 bases. V dropped 4 bases and J dropped 2 bases, with 11 bases sitting between them. The CDR3 spans 14 residues. From germline, CDR1 is KGHSY and CDR2 FQNENV. The CDR3 sequence is CASSPQGGNYGYTF. For the CDR3, the DNA is TGTGCCAGCAGCCCACAGGGTGGGAACTATGGCTACACCTTC.

This chain joins TRBV27 and TRBJ2-2; D might be TRBD1 (6 bases). Between the trimmed V and J ends, which lost 5 bases and 0 bases, there was a span of 10 bases. Germline CDR1 reads MNHEY; CDR2 reads SMNVEV (reference sequence). There are 15 residues in the CDR3. The CDR3 loop reads CASSIGTTNTGELFF. CDR3 nucleotides: TGTGCCAGCAGTATCGGGACAACGAACACCGGGGAGCTGTTTTTT.

This sequence joins TRBV7-3 and TRBJ2-1, with a tentative D call TRBD1 (6 bases). CDR3 size: 16 residues. Germline V gene data show CDR1 as SGHTA and CDR2 as FQGTGA. The germline V and J ends were trimmed by 5 bases and 6 bases, with 20 bases remaining between them. CDR3 residues: CASSMDGTSAGNEQFF. For the CDR3, the DNA is TGTGCCAGCAGCATGGACGGGACATCGGCGGGCAATGAGCAGTTCTTC.

The chain couples TRBV15 to TRBJ2-3; 7 positions agree with TRBD1. J was trimmed by 4 bases and V by 0 bases; bases with no gene match: 13. The germline V gene has CDR1 LNHNV and CDR2 YYDKDF (reference sequence). This CDR3 is built from 18 residues. As DNA, the CDR3 is TGTGCCACCAGCAGAGATTCCCCCAACAGGGGAACCGCAGATACGCAGTATTTT. This translates into CATSRDSPNRGTADTQYF.

This clone was found a few times. V gene TRBV14 combines with J gene TRBJ1-6, with a weak D call TRBD1 (5 bases). Germline V CDR1 and CDR2: SGHDN, FVKESK. The CDR3 length is 16 residues. V shed 4 bases and J shed 3 bases, with 13 bases lying between them. The CDR3 sequence: CASSPQVGDYNSPLHF. DNA of the CDR3: TGTGCCAGCAGCCCACAGGTTGGGGACTATAATTCACCCCTCCACTTT.

The J gene is TRBJ1-4, the V gene TRBV20-1; 10 positions agree with TRBD1. The CDR3 sequence is 15 residues long. CDR1 and CDR2 (germline): DFQATT, SNEGSKA (reference sequence). With 3 bases clipped from V and 5 bases from J, the junction kept 6 bases outside the gene matches. CDR3 bases: TGCAGTGCTAGTGCCGAGGGACAGGGGAATGAAAAACTGTTTTTT. Translation gives CSASAEGQGNEKLFF.

This clone appeared a single time. The chain uses TRBV30 and TRBJ1-2; D gene ambiguous. Germline values: CDR1 GTSNPN, CDR2 SVGIG (reference sequence). The CDR3 sequence is 13 residues long. V lost 4 bases and J lost 3, with 12 bases in between. The CDR3 loop reads CAWKTSTDYGYTF. CDR3 nucleotide sequence: TGTGCCTGGAAGACATCAACCGACTATGGCTACACCTTC.

V usage is TRBV6-5 and J usage is TRBJ1-2, with 10 bases matching TRBD1. Germline lookup yields CDR1 MNHEY and CDR2 SVGAGI. J was trimmed by 4 bases and V by 4 bases; bases with no gene match: 6. This CDR3 is 15 amino acids long. The CDR3 loop reads CASSLGQGFRYGYTF. The CDR3 DNA reads as TGTGCCAGCAGTTTGGGACAGGGGTTCCGCTATGGCTACACCTTC.

V usage is TRBV11-2 and J usage is TRBJ2-3; TRBD2 matches 12 bases. The CDR3 extends over 17 amino acids. V shed 0 bases, J shed 4 bases, and the junction held 5 bases outside the gene matches. Germline V CDR1 and CDR2: SGHAT, FQNNGV. This chain's CDR3 is CASSLDPPSGGADTQYF. The CDR3 coding sequence is TGTGCCAGCAGCTTAGATCCTCCTAGCGGGGGGGCAGATACGCAGTATTTT.

The genes are TRBV11-2 and TRBJ2-7; the match to TRBD1 covers 7 bases. CDR3 length equals 14 residues. V was clipped by 7 bases and J by 4 bases; unmatched bases: 10. The V gene's germline CDR1 is SGHAT and CDR2 FQNNGV. The CDR3 nucleotides are TGTGCCAGCATTCCCAGGACAGGAGGATACGAGCAGTACTTC. Amino acids: CASIPRTGGYEQYF. The whole variable domain, filled in from reference TRBV11-2 and TRBJ2-7, reads EAGVAQSPRYKIIEKRQSVAFWCNPISGHATLYWYQQILGQGPKLLIQFQNNGVVDDSQLPKDRFSAERLKGVDSTLKIQPAKLEDSAVYLCASIPRTGGYEQYFGPGTRLTVT.

The gene calls are TRBV9 and TRBJ1-1; 7 positions match TRBD1. V shed 1 base, J shed 4 bases, and the junction held 7 bases outside the gene matches. Germline V gene data show CDR1 as SGDLS and CDR2 as YYNGEE. The CDR3 extends over 15 amino acids. The CDR3 region is CASSVSTGAATEAFF. The CDR3 DNA is TGTGCCAGCAGCGTATCTACAGGGGCGGCCACTGAAGCTTTCTTT.